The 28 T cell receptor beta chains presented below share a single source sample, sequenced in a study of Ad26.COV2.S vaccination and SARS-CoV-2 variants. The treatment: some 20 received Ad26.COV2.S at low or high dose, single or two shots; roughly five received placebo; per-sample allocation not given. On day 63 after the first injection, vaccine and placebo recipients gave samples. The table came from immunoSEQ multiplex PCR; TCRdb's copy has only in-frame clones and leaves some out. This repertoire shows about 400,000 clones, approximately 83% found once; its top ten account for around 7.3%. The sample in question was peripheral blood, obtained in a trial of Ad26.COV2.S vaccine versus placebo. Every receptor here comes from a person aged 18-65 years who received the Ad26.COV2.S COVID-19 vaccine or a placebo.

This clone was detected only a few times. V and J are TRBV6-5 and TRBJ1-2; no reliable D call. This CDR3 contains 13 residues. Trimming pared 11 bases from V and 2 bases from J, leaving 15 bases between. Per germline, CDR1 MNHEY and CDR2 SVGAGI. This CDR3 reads CAERRGSNYGYTF. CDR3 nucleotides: TGTGCCGAGCGGAGAGGGTCGAACTATGGCTACACCTTC.

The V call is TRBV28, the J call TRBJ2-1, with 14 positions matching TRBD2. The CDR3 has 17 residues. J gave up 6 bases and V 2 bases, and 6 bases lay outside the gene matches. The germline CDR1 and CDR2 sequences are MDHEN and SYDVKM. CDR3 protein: CASSLPTGTSGSNEQFF. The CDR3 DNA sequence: TGTGCCAGCAGTTTACCCACCGGGACTAGCGGGAGCAATGAGCAGTTCTTC.

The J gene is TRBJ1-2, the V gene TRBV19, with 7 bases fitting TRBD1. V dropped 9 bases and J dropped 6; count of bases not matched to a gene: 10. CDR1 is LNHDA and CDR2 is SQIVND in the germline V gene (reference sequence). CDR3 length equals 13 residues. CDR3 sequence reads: CASRQGGPHGYTF. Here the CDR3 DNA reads TGTGCCAGCCGACAGGGCGGGCCCCATGGCTACACCTTC.

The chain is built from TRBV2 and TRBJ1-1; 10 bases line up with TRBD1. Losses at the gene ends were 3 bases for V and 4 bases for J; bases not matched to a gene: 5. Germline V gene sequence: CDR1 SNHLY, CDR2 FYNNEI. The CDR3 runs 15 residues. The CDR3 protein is CASSETGGTGTEAFF. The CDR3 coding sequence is TGTGCCAGCAGTGAGACAGGGGGCACGGGCACTGAAGCTTTCTTT.

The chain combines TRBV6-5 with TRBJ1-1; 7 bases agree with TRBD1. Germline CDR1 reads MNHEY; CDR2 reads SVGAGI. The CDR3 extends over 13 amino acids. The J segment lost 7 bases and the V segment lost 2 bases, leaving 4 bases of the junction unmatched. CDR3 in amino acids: CASSYEQGSEAFF. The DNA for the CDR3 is TGTGCCAGCAGTTACGAACAGGGGAGTGAAGCTTTCTTT.

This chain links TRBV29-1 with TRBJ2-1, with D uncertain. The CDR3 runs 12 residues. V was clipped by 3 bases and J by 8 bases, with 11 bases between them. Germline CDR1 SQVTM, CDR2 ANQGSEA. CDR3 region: CSVDAKGDEQFF. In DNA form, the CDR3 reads TGCAGCGTTGATGCCAAGGGCGATGAGCAGTTCTTC.

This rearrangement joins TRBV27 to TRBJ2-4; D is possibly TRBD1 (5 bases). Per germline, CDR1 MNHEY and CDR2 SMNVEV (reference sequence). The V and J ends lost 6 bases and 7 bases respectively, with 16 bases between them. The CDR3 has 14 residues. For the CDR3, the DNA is TGTGCCAGCAGCCCCTTTGGGGCGTCGAACATTCAGTACTTC. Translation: CASSPFGASNIQYF.

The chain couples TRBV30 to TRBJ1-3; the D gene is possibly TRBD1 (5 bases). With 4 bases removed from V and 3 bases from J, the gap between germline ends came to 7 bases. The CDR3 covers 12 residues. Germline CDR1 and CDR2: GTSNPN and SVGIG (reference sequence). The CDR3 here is CAWNRNGNTIYF. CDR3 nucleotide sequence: TGTGCCTGGAACAGGAATGGAAACACCATATATTTT.

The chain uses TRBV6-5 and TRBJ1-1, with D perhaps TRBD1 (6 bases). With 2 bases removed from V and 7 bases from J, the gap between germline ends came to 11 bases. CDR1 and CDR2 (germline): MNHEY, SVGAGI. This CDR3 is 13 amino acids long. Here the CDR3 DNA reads TGTGCCAGCAGTTACCCGGGGGCCGGTGAAGCTTTCTTT. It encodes CASSYPGAGEAFF.

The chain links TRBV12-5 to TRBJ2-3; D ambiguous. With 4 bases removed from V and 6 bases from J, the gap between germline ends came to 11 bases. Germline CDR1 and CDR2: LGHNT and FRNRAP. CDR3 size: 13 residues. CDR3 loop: CASGWGLGDTQYF. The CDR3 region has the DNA TGTGCTAGTGGTTGGGGTTTGGGGGATACGCAGTATTTT. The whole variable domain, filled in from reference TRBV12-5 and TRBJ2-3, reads DARVTQTPRHKVTEMGQEVTMRCQPILGHNTVFWYRQTMMQGLELLAYFRNRAPLDDSGMPKDRFSAEMPDATLATLKIQPSEPRDSAVYFCASGWGLGDTQYFGPGTRLTVL.

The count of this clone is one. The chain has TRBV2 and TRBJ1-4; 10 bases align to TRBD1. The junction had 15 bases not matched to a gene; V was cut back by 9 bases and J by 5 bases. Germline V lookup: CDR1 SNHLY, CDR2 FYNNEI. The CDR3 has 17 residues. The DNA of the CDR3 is TGTGCCAGAGGAGGGACAGGGGCCGGGGACCGAAATGAAAAACTGTTTTTT. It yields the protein CARGGTGAGDRNEKLFF.

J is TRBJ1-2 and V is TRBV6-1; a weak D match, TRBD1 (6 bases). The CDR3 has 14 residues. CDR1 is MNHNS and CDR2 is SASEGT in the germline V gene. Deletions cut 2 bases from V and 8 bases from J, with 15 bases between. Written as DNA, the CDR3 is TGTGCCAGCAGTGAACCATACAGGGACGTAGGCTACACCTTC. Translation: CASSEPYRDVGYTF.

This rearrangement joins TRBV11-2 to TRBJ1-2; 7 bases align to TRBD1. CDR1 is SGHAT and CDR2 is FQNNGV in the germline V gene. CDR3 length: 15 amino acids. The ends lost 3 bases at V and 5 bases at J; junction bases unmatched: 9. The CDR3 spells CASSFRTGSIYGYTF. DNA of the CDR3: TGTGCCAGCAGCTTCCGGACAGGTTCTATATATGGCTACACCTTC.

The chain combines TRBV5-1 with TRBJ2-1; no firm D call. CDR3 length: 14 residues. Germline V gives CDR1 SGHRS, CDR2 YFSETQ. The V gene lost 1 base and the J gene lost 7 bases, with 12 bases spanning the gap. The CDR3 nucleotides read TGCGCCAGCAGCTTGACAGATTATAGGAATGAGCAGTTCTTC. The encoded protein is CASSLTDYRNEQFF. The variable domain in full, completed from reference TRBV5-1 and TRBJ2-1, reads KAGVTQTPRYLIKTRGQQVTLSCSPISGHRSVSWYQQTPGQGLQFLFEYFSETQRNKGNFPGRFSGRQFSNSRSEMNVSTLELGDSALYLCASSLTDYRNEQFFGPGTRLTVL.

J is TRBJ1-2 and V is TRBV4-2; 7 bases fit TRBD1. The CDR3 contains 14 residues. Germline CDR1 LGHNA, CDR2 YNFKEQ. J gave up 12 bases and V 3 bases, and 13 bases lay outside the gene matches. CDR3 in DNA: TGTGCCAGCAGCCACCCTAGCGGACAGGTGGTTAACACCTTC. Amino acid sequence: CASSHPSGQVVNTF.

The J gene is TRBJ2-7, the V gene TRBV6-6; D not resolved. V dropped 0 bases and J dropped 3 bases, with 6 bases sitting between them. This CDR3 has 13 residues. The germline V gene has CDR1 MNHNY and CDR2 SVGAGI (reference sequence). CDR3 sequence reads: CASSYSDDYEQYF. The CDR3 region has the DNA TGTGCCAGCAGTTACTCGGACGACTACGAGCAGTACTTC.

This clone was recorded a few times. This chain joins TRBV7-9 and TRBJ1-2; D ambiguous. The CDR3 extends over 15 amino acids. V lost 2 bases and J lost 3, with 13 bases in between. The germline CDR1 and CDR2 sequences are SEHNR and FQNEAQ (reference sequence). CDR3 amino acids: CASSLSGSGDYGYTF. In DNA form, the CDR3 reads TGTGCCAGCAGCTTATCCGGGAGCGGGGACTATGGCTACACCTTC.

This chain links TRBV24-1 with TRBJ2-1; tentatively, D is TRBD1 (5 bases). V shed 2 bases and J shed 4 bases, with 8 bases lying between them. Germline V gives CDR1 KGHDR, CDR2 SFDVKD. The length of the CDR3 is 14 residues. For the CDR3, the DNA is TGTGCCACCAGTGATTACGACAGTTACAATGAGCAGTTCTTC. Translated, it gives CATSDYDSYNEQFF.

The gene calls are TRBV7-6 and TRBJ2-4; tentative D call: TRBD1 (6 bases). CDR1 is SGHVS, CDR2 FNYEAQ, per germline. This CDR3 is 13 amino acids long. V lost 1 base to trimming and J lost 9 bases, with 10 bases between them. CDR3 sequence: CASSLDRAGIQYF. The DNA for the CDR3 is TGTGCCAGCAGCTTAGACAGGGCGGGCATTCAGTACTTC.

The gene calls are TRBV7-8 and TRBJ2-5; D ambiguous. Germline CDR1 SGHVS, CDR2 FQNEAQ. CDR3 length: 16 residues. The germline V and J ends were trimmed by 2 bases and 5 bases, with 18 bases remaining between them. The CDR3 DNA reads TGTGCCAGCAGCTTATACCTCGTAGGCAAATCGGAGACCCAGTACTTC. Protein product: CASSLYLVGKSETQYF.

The CDR3 DNA is TGTGCCAGCAGCCGGGACAGGGTAGACACCATATATTTT. This codes for CASSRDRVDTIYF. The chain is built from TRBV7-9 and TRBJ1-3; 9 bases map to TRBD1. Germline V gene sequence: CDR1 SEHNR, CDR2 FQNEAQ (reference sequence). Trimming at V came to 5 bases and at J to 8 bases, leaving 4 bases not matched to a gene. The CDR3 consists of 13 residues.

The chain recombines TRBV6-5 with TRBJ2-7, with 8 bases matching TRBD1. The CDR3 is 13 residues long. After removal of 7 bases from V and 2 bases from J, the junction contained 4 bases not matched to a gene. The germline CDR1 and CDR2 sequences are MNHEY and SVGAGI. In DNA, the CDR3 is TGTGCCAGCACTACAGGGGGAGCCTACGAGCAGTACTTC. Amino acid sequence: CASTTGGAYEQYF.

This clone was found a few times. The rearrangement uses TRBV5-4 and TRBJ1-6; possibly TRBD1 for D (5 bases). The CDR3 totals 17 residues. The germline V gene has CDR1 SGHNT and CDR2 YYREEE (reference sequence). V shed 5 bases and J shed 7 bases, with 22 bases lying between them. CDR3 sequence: CASREWDRKGPNSPLHF. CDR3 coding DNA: TGTGCCAGCAGAGAGTGGGATCGAAAGGGACCAAATTCACCCCTCCACTTT.

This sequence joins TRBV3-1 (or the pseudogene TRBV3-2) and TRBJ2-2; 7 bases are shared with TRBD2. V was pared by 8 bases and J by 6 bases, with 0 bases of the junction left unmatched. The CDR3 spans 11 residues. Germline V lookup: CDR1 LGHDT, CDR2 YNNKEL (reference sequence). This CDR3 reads CASREAGELFF. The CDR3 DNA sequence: TGTGCCAGCCGGGAGGCCGGGGAGCTGTTTTTT.

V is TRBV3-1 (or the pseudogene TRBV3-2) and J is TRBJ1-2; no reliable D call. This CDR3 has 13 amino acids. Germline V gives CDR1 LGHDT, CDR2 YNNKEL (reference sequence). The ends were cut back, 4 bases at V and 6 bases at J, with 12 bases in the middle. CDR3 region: CASSPWLRDGYTF. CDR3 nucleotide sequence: TGTGCCAGCAGCCCATGGTTGCGGGATGGCTACACCTTC.

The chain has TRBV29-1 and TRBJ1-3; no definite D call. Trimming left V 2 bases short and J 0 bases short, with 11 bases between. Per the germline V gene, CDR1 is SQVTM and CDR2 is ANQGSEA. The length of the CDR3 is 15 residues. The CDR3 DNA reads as TGCAGCGTTGAAACCGACACGAGCTCTGGAAACACCATATATTTT. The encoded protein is CSVETDTSSGNTIYF. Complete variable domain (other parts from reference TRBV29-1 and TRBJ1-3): SAVISQKPSRDICQRGTSLTIQCQVDSQVTMMFWYRQQPGQSLTLIATANQGSEATYESGFVIDKFPISRPNLTFSTLTVSNMSPEDSSIYLCSVETDTSSGNTIYFGEGSWLTVV.

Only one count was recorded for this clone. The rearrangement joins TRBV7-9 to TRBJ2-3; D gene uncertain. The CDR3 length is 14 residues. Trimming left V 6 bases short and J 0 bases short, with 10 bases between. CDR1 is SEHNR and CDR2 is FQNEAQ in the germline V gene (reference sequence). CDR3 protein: CASRGYTSTDTQYF. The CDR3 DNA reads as TGTGCCAGCAGGGGCTACACTAGCACAGATACGCAGTATTTT.

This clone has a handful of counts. CDR3 residues: CASSQGSGGNQPQHF. The CDR3 DNA sequence: TGTGCCAGCAGTCAAGGGAGTGGGGGCAATCAGCCCCAGCATTTT. V is TRBV6-2 or TRBV6-3 and J is TRBJ1-5; D gene unclear. CDR3 size: 15 residues. Trimming stripped 5 bases from V and 2 bases from J, with 13 bases between. Looked up from germline, CDR1 is MNHEY and CDR2 is SVGEGT.